Each of the 7 T cell receptor beta chains below was sequenced from the same sample in a study of cytomegalovirus exposure and HLA in healthy donors. Primers included in the PCR were 60 Vbeta and 13 Jbeta primers. Some clones are missing from TCRdb's copy, which holds only in-frame ones; the method was immunoSEQ multiplex PCR. The sample has around 160,000 clones, 65% to 80% seen once; the top ten hold over 2.5%. The sample taken for sequencing was PBMCs. These receptors came from a woman aged 40 to 49 in good health and CMV-seropositive.

This clone was seen a handful of times. The J gene is TRBJ1-2, the V gene TRBV5-4, with D possibly matching TRBD1 (6 bases). Germline CDR1 reads SGHNT; CDR2 reads YYREEE (reference sequence). The length of the CDR3 is 11 residues. Between the trimmed V and J ends, which lost 4 bases and 8 bases, there was a span of 9 bases. The CDR3 DNA follows: TGTGCCAGCAGCCGAGACAGGGGCTACACCTTC. Residues: CASSRDRGYTF. Filled out from reference TRBV5-4 and TRBJ1-2, the complete variable domain reads ETGVTQSPTHLIKTRGQQVTLRCSSQSGHNTVSWYQQALGQGPQFIFQYYREEENGRGNFPPRFSGLQFPNYSSELNVNALELDDSALYLCASSRDRGYTFGSGTRLTVV.

CDR3 in amino acids: CASSKDRAGETQYF. Here the CDR3 DNA reads TGTGCCAGTAGTAAGGACAGGGCAGGAGAGACCCAGTACTTC. The J gene is TRBJ2-5, the V gene TRBV19; 8 bases line up with TRBD1. V lost 4 bases, J lost 4 bases, and 5 bases stayed unmatched. Germline V gene sequence: CDR1 LNHDA, CDR2 SQIVND (reference sequence). This CDR3 has 14 residues.

The chain joins TRBV9 to TRBJ2-7; 11 bases map to TRBD1. With 0 bases clipped from V and 6 bases from J, the junction kept 5 bases outside the gene matches. Per the germline V gene, CDR1 is SGDLS and CDR2 is YYNGEE. The CDR3 totals 15 residues. CDR3 DNA: TGTGCCAGCAGCGTAGTAGGGACAGGGGGAGGCGAGCAGTACTTC. It encodes CASSVVGTGGGEQYF.

This rearrangement joins TRBV11-3 to TRBJ2-1; D may be TRBD1 (5 bases). This CDR3 contains 15 residues. Deletions cut 0 bases from V and 6 bases from J, with 12 bases between. Germline lookup yields CDR1 SGHNT and CDR2 YENEEA. This CDR3 is CASSLDQGPGNEQFF. The CDR3, as DNA: TGTGCCAGCAGCTTAGATCAGGGCCCCGGCAATGAGCAGTTCTTC. Variable domain in full (rest from reference TRBV11-3 and TRBJ2-1): EAGVVQSPRYKIIEKKQPVAFWCNPISGHNTLYWYLQNLGQGPELLIRYENEEAVDDSQLPKDRFSAERLKGVDSTLKIQPAELGDSAVYLCASSLDQGPGNEQFFGPGTRLTVL.

J is TRBJ1-1 and V is TRBV20-1; no clear D. Germline V CDR1 and CDR2: DFQATT, SNEGSKA (reference sequence). This CDR3 comprises 10 residues. V was shortened by 5 bases and J by 8 bases, with 9 bases between the two germline ends. The DNA of the CDR3 is TGCAGTGCTTGGAGGGAGGAAGCTTTCTTT. It is translated as CSAWREEAFF.

The V and J genes are TRBV5-6 and TRBJ2-2; TRBD1 agrees at 7 bases. The V and J ends lost 2 bases and 7 bases, in that order; junction bases with no gene match: 5. This CDR3 spans 14 amino acids. The germline CDR1 and CDR2 sequences are SGHDT and YYEEEE. In nucleotides, the CDR3 is TGTGCCAGCAGCTTCGACAGGGCGGACGGGGAGCTGTTTTTT. This translates into CASSFDRADGELFF.

Remarks on this clone: The junction departs from the called germline gene at one end, perhaps through a read error. The gene calls are TRBV11-2 and TRBJ1-3; D perhaps matches TRBD1 (5 bases). The length of the CDR3 is 13 residues. The germline V gene encodes CDR1 SGHAT and CDR2 FQNNGV. CDR3 bases: TGTGCCAGCAGCTTAGATTTGAGACAGAACGAAGATTTT. It is translated as CASSLDLRQNEDF.